The T cell receptor (beta chain) described here comes from a study of vaccination effects on CD4 cells after COVID-19. Before any sequencing was done, the ViraFEST assay used viral peptide pools to expand antigen-specific CD4+ T cells. Once cultured for about 9 days, the cells underwent separation to obtain CD4+ T cells. People in the vaccine group had not been infected with SARS-CoV-2 before, and their nucleocapsid antibodies were negative. This table comes from immunoSEQ multiplex PCR, and its TCRdb copy is limited to in-frame clones, with some not included. The data show approximately 82,000 clones, with approximately 74% seen just once and approximately 2% held by the top ten. Points from the study as a whole: After vaccination, at late timepoints, clones induced by infection and by vaccine contracted markedly.

A word on this clone: Its antigen is undetermined.

Trimming took off 5 bases at V and 4 bases at J, with 23 bases between the two ends. This CDR3 has 17 amino acids. Looked up from germline, CDR1 is MNHNY and CDR2 is SVGAGI (reference sequence). J is TRBJ1-1 and V is TRBV6-6; D might be TRBD1 (5 bases). This receptor was obtained from a human donor who received a COVID-19 vaccine. The specimen was CD4+ T cells from PBMCs cultured with HCoV-229E spike peptides, collected before COVID-19 vaccination. CDR3 amino acids: CASSPREVGTVSTEAFF. The CDR3 DNA is TGTGCCAGCAGTCCAAGGGAAGTAGGGACGGTTAGCACTGAAGCTTTCTTT.